This is a list of T cell receptor beta chains from one sample in a study of T cell changes during pregnancy in multiple sclerosis. Assay: immunoSEQ multiplex PCR; the TCRdb copy retains only in-frame clones and omits some. The sample shows roughly 69,000 clones, approximately 90% of them seen only once. Sequencing used peripheral blood, obtained after pregnancy. These receptors came from a female donor with multiple sclerosis, enrolled in a pregnancy study. CDR3s include the opening cysteine and the closing phenylalanine or tryptophan. The D gene is left open where the match is weak. Rows may omit the clone size; those that give it use once, few, many or a size class.

J gene	D gene	clone size	V gene	CDR3 DNA	CDR3 protein
TRBJ1-5	.	.	TRBV19	TGTGCCAGTAGTATTACGAGTACCCAGCCCCAGCATTTT	CASSITSTQPQHF
TRBJ2-7	.	.	TRBV6-5	TGTGCCAGCAGTCCCCAAGGCGGGTCCTACGAGCAGTACTTC	CASSPQGGSYEQYF
TRBJ1-2	.	.	TRBV11-2	TGTGCCAGCAGCACCCGACAGGATTCCCGCTATGGCTACACCTTC	CASSTRQDSRYGYTF
TRBJ2-2	TRBD2	.	TRBV9	TGTGCCAGCAACGTCTCTACTAGCGGGAGACTCACCGGGGAGCTGTTTTTT	CASNVSTSGRLTGELFF
TRBJ2-2	TRBD1	.	TRBV28	TGTGCCAGCAGTTTAGGGTCACAGGGGATCACCGGGGAGCTGTTTTTT	CASSLGSQGITGELFF
TRBJ2-3	.	.	TRBV6-1	TGTGCCAGCAGTGAAGGGGAGCCCACAGATACGCAGTATTTT	CASSEGEPTDTQYF
TRBJ2-2	TRBD2	once	TRBV13	TGTGCCAGCAGTCCGGGGACTAGCGGGATATCAGGGGAGCTGTTTTTT	CASSPGTSGISGELFF
TRBJ1-1	.	.	TRBV14	TGTGCCAGCAGCCAAGATGTTACAGTCTTGGGAGCTTTCTTT	CASSQDVTVLGAFF
TRBJ1-1	.	.	TRBV7-9	TGTGCCAGCAGCTTAAGGGGCCAAAACACTGAAGCTTTCTTT	CASSLRGQNTEAFF
TRBJ2-3	TRBD2	many	TRBV6-4	TGTGCCAGCAGTGAGCGGGAGACAGATACGCAGTATTTT	CASSERETDTQYF
TRBJ2-6	.	.	TRBV7-2	TGTGCCAGCAGCTTAGAGCCCAACTTGGGGGCCAACGTCCTGACTTTC	CASSLEPNLGANVLTF
TRBJ2-7	TRBD2	.	TRBV27	TGTGCCAGCAGTATGACTAGCGGGAGGGGGTACGAGCAGTACTTC	CASSMTSGRGYEQYF
TRBJ2-7	TRBD1	few	TRBV5-6	TGTGCCAGCAGCCGCCGGGACAGCTCTCCCGGGGAGCAGTACTTC	CASSRRDSSPGEQYF
TRBJ2-3	TRBD2	.	TRBV28	TGTGCCAGCAGTTCAAGTCTAGCGGGAGGGATGGATACGCAGTATTTT	CASSSSLAGGMDTQYF
TRBJ1-1	.	.	TRBV27	TGTGCCAGCAGTGTGAGGAGCTCGGACACTGAAGCTTTCTTT	CASSVRSSDTEAFF
TRBJ1-5	.	.	TRBV5-8	TGTGCCAGCAGTCTTGCGCCCAATCAGCCCCAGCATTTT	CASSLAPNQPQHF
TRBJ2-1	.	.	TRBV7-3	TGTGCCAGCAGCTCGAGATCGGGACTCCGGAGGGACAATGAGCAGTTCTTC	CASSSRSGLRRDNEQFF
TRBJ2-1	.	.	TRBV11-2	TGTGCCAGCAGCTTAGATCTAGGGACTCCAGAGCAGTTCTTC	CASSLDLGTPEQFF
TRBJ2-7	.	.	TRBV5-6	TGTGCCAGCAGCTTTCGGGACTCTGACGAGCAGTACTTC	CASSFRDSDEQYF
TRBJ2-7	TRBD2	.	TRBV5-6	TGTGCCAGCAGCTTGGAGGCTAGCGGAATCCACGAGCAGTACTTC	CASSLEASGIHEQYF
TRBJ1-2	.	.	TRBV10-2	TGCGCCAGCTCCGGCGCGGGTAACTATGGCTACACCTTC	CASSGAGNYGYTF
TRBJ2-2	TRBD2	.	TRBV19	TGTGCCAGTAGAATGGGACTAGCGGGAGTGTACACCGGGGAGCTGTTTTTT	CASRMGLAGVYTGELFF
TRBJ1-4	TRBD1	.	TRBV5-1	TGCGCCAGCAGCGCTACAGGGGGTGTCAATGAAAAACTGTTTTTT	CASSATGGVNEKLFF
TRBJ1-2	TRBD1	.	TRBV29-1	TGCAGCGTTGAAAAAGGGACAGACTATGGCTACACCTTC	CSVEKGTDYGYTF
TRBJ1-5	TRBD1	.	TRBV30	TGTGCCTGGAGTGTAGACAGGGGGGAACAGCCCCAGCATTTT	CAWSVDRGEQPQHF
TRBJ2-7	.	.	TRBV5-6	TGTGCCAGCAGCCCGGAGGGCACGGGTTTCTACGAGCAGTACTTC	CASSPEGTGFYEQYF
TRBJ1-4	.	.	TRBV29-1	TGCAGCGTTTGTTATGCAACTAATGAAAAACTGTTTTTT	CSVCYATNEKLFF
TRBJ2-1	.	.	TRBV25-1	TGTGCCAGCAGTGACCCCGGACTGTTCAATGAGCAGTTCTTC	CASSDPGLFNEQFF
TRBJ2-3	.	.	TRBV27	TGTGCCAGCAGAGGCGGTTACACAGATACGCAGTATTTT	CASRGGYTDTQYF
TRBJ2-4	TRBD1	.	TRBV2	TGTGCCAGCAGTGAGAGGACAGGGGGTAAAAACATTCAGTACTTC	CASSERTGGKNIQYF
TRBJ1-1	TRBD1	.	TRBV7-3	TGTGCCAGCAGACCGGACAGGGAGGAGGACACTGAAGCTTTCTTT	CASRPDREEDTEAFF
TRBJ2-7	.	.	TRBV13	TGTGCCAGCAGCTTAGCTTTGGTCGGCGAGCAGTACTTC	CASSLALVGEQYF
TRBJ1-2	TRBD1	.	TRBV18	TGTGCCAGCTCACCTCGGACAGGGAAGTATAAGGGCTATGGCTACACCTTC	CASSPRTGKYKGYGYTF
TRBJ1-2	.	.	TRBV19	TGTGCCAGTAGTAGGAGGGAAGAGGTCTATGGCTACACCTTC	CASSRREEVYGYTF
TRBJ2-7	.	.	TRBV19	TGTGCCAGTAGTTCTGCGACACCCTACTACGAGCAGTACTTC	CASSSATPYYEQYF
TRBJ2-6	.	.	TRBV5-1	TGCGCCAGCAGCTTGGTTGGCGGGACTGGGGCCAACGTCCTGACTTTC	CASSLVGGTGANVLTF
TRBJ2-7	TRBD2	.	TRBV5-1	TGCGCCAGCAGCGGACCGGGACTAGCGGGAGTCTCCTACGAGCAGTACTTC	CASSGPGLAGVSYEQYF
TRBJ2-1	TRBD2	.	TRBV19	TGTGCCAGTAGTATGGGGAGGGAGGGCCGTCCTGAGCAGTTCTTC	CASSMGREGRPEQFF
TRBJ1-5	TRBD1	.	TRBV9	TGTGCCAGCAGCACCAGGGGGAATCAGCCCCAGCATTTT	CASSTRGNQPQHF
TRBJ1-5	TRBD1	.	TRBV5-6	TGTGCCAGCAGCCTGGACAGGGAAGGGCCCCAGCATTTT	CASSLDREGPQHF
TRBJ2-7	.	.	TRBV7-2	TGTGCCAGCAGCTTAGCGGGGCCCGGGTACGAGCAGTACTTC	CASSLAGPGYEQYF
TRBJ1-1	TRBD1	few	TRBV10-1	TGCGCCAGCAGTCGACAGGGGGGAACTGAAGCTTTCTTT	CASSRQGGTEAFF
TRBJ2-3	TRBD2	.	TRBV4-3	TGCGCCAGCAGCCAAGGACTAGCTACGAGTTATACGCAGTATTTT	CASSQGLATSYTQYF
TRBJ1-2	TRBD1	.	TRBV5-1	TGCGCCAGCAGACTTATCAGGGGGCCAGATGGCTACACCTTC	CASRLIRGPDGYTF
TRBJ2-1	TRBD2	.	TRBV7-7	TGTGCCAGCAGCCGACTAGCGGGCGCCTACAATGAGCAGTTCTTC	CASSRLAGAYNEQFF
TRBJ2-5	TRBD2	.	TRBV10-3	TGTGCCATCAGCGGCTCTAGCGGGAGGGCGGCAGAGACCCAGTACTTC	CAISGSSGRAAETQYF
TRBJ1-3	.	.	TRBV11-2	TGTGCCAGCAGCCTCGACAGGGGAAACACCATATATTTT	CASSLDRGNTIYF
TRBJ2-7	TRBD2	.	TRBV4-1	TGCGCCAGCAGCCAAGAATCTAGCGGGAGGAGCTACGAGCAGTACTTC	CASSQESSGRSYEQYF
TRBJ1-1	TRBD1	.	TRBV7-3	TGTGCCAGCAGCTTAACCGGGACAGCGAACACTGAAGCTTTCTTT	CASSLTGTANTEAFF
TRBJ1-5	.	.	TRBV29-1	TGCAGCGTTGGGTCGGGCGGGGAGCCCCAGCATTTT	CSVGSGGEPQHF
TRBJ1-1	.	.	TRBV21-1	TGTGCCAGCAGCAAATGGCCCATGAACACTGAAGCTTTCTTT	CASSKWPMNTEAFF
TRBJ2-3	TRBD2	.	TRBV2	TGTGCCAGCAGTGATTCGAGCGGGAGGACGGATACGCAGTATTTT	CASSDSSGRTDTQYF
TRBJ1-2	TRBD1	few	TRBV5-1	TGCGCCAGCAGCTTGAACCCCGGGACAGGGGGGAATGGCTACACCTTC	CASSLNPGTGGNGYTF
TRBJ2-4	TRBD1	few	TRBV5-4	TGTGCCAGCAGCTTGACAGGGGGAGAAAACATTCAGTACTTC	CASSLTGGENIQYF
TRBJ1-3	.	.	TRBV19	TGTGCCAGTAGTGACGCGGCAGCCTCTGGAAACACCATATATTTT	CASSDAAASGNTIYF
TRBJ2-1	.	.	TRBV6-1	TGTGCCAGTGCGAGGGGGGGGGAGGCTTGGGATGAGCAGTTCTTC	CASARGGEAWDEQFF